The 23 T cell receptor beta chains below were found in one sample sequenced in a study of cytomegalovirus exposure and HLA in healthy donors. The PCR had 60 Vbeta and 13 Jbeta primers. Sequenced by immunoSEQ multiplex PCR; TCRdb stores in-frame clones only, minus some. This table holds about 52,000 clones. Sequenced input: PBMCs. All receptors come from a woman aged 50 to 65 in good health and CMV-seropositive.

CDR3 sequence reads: CAIRDNTDTQYF. The CDR3 nucleotides read TGTGCCATCAGGGACAACACAGATACGCAGTATTTT. The chain is built from TRBV10-3 and TRBJ2-3; possibly TRBD1 for D (5 bases). The germline gives CDR1 ENHRY, CDR2 SYGVKD. The length of the CDR3 is 12 residues. Trimming removed 6 bases at V and 2 bases at J, with 6 bases between.

V usage is TRBV4-2 and J usage is TRBJ2-1; 7 bases line up with TRBD2. With V trimmed by 0 bases and J by 2 bases, 1 base remained unmatched. Per the germline V gene, CDR1 is LGHNA and CDR2 is YNFKEQ. The CDR3 extends over 15 amino acids. The CDR3 coding sequence is TGTGCCAGCAGCCAAGAGCTAGCGGCCTACAATGAGCAGTTCTTC. Its protein is CASSQELAAYNEQFF.

V gene TRBV7-8 combines with J gene TRBJ1-1; D might be TRBD1 (5 bases). V lost 7 bases, J lost 6 bases, and 24 bases lay in between. The CDR3 runs to 16 residues. Germline CDR1 SGHVS, CDR2 FQNEAQ. The CDR3 nucleotides are TGTGCCAGCACCAATAGTCGTCGGGGGACGTCGGCTGAAGCTTTCTTT. Translation: CASTNSRRGTSAEAFF.

CDR3 residues: CASSPTDKGWEQFF. The CDR3 DNA reads as TGTGCCAGCTCACCGACGGACAAAGGTTGGGAGCAGTTCTTC. The chain joins TRBV18 to TRBJ2-1; tentative D call: TRBD1 (5 bases). Per germline, CDR1 KGHSH and CDR2 LQKENI. This CDR3 comprises 14 residues. The V end was cut by 3 bases, the J end by 10 bases, with 16 bases between.

The V and J genes are TRBV9 and TRBJ1-2; D ambiguous. V lost 4 bases to trimming and J lost 4 bases, with 8 bases between them. The CDR3 is 12 amino acids. Germline CDR1 and CDR2: SGDLS and YYNGEE. The CDR3 bases are TGTGCCAGCAGCCCTTCCGGCTATGGCTACACCTTC. Its protein product is CASSPSGYGYTF.

CDR3 in amino acids: CASFPWGQDAHEQYF. The DNA of the CDR3 is TGTGCCAGCTTCCCTTGGGGACAGGACGCCCACGAGCAGTACTTC. The gene calls are TRBV28 and TRBJ2-7, with TRBD1 identical over 8 bases. V lost 8 bases to trimming and J lost 5 bases; unmatched junction nucleotides: 14. From germline, CDR1 is MDHEN and CDR2 SYDVKM. This CDR3 comprises 15 residues.

The V and J genes are TRBV2 and TRBJ2-7; a possible D gene is TRBD1 (6 bases). Trimming cost V 8 bases and J 1 base, with 6 bases left between them. Germline CDR1 reads SNHLY; CDR2 reads FYNNEI. The CDR3 totals 11 residues. DNA for the CDR3: TGTGCCAGCGACAGGTCCTACGAGCAGTACTTC. The encoded protein is CASDRSYEQYF.

This chain links TRBV6-1 with TRBJ2-1; TRBD2 matches at 9 bases. With V trimmed by 3 bases and J by 4 bases, 1 base remained unmatched. The CDR3 loop spans 14 amino acids. Germline lookup yields CDR1 MNHNS and CDR2 SASEGT. In DNA form, the CDR3 reads TGTGCCAGCAGTGACCTAGCGGGATACAATGAGCAGTTCTTC. It specifies CASSDLAGYNEQFF.

This sequence joins TRBV5-1 and TRBJ2-1; D is unclear. CDR3 length: 14 residues. Germline V gene lookup returns CDR1 SGHRS and CDR2 YFSETQ. The V end was cut by 0 bases, the J end by 3 bases, with 7 bases between. CDR3 nucleotide sequence: TGCGCCAGCAGCTTGGAACACAACTACAATGAGCAGTTCTTC. This encodes CASSLEHNYNEQFF.

The chain employs TRBV6-5 and TRBJ1-5; no firm D call. Germline lookup yields CDR1 MNHEY and CDR2 SVGAGI. Trimming removed 4 bases at V and 2 bases at J, with 9 bases between. The CDR3 covers 14 residues. The CDR3 coding sequence is TGTGCCAGCAGTTTTCTGGGAGGCAATCAGCCCCAGCATTTT. Residues: CASSFLGGNQPQHF.

V gene TRBV27 combines with J gene TRBJ2-3, with no clear D. Trimming took off 3 bases at V and 4 bases at J, with 2 bases between the two ends. The germline gives CDR1 MNHEY, CDR2 SMNVEV (reference sequence). The CDR3 loop spans 11 amino acids. CDR3 sequence reads: CASSFSDTQYF. For the CDR3, the DNA is TGTGCCAGCAGTTTCTCAGATACGCAGTATTTT.

The chain employs TRBV6-5 and TRBJ2-7; D uncertain. Trimming left V 2 bases short and J 6 bases short, with 14 bases between. The CDR3 totals 14 residues. Germline values: CDR1 MNHEY, CDR2 SVGAGI. The CDR3 sequence: CASSYRQAALEQYF. The CDR3 region has the DNA TGTGCCAGCAGTTACCGGCAGGCCGCTCTCGAGCAGTACTTC.

The V call is TRBV18, the J call TRBJ2-4; 8 nucleotides agree with TRBD1. CDR1 KGHSH and CDR2 LQKENI come from the germline V gene. Trimming took 0 bases from V and 7 from J; bases not matched to a gene: 2. This CDR3 is built from 14 residues. The CDR3 spells CASSPPTGGNIQYF. CDR3 coding DNA: TGTGCCAGCTCACCACCAACAGGGGGGAACATTCAGTACTTC.

The CDR3 coding sequence is TGCGCCAGCGGACCGGGACACGGGTCGAACAATGAGCAGTTCTTC. It encodes CASGPGHGSNNEQFF. V and J are TRBV5-1 and TRBJ2-1; a possible D gene is TRBD1 (6 bases). Trimming took off 7 bases at V and 5 bases at J, with 19 bases between the two ends. Germline V lookup: CDR1 SGHRS, CDR2 YFSETQ. This CDR3 spans 15 amino acids.

The chain has TRBV27 and TRBJ1-1, with a weak D call TRBD1 (6 bases). Germline CDR1 reads MNHEY; CDR2 reads SMNVEV (reference sequence). This CDR3 is built from 13 residues. Deletions cut 5 bases from V and 5 bases from J, with 12 bases between. The CDR3, as DNA: TGTGCCAGCAGTAACAGGGAGCGTACTGAAGCTTTCTTT. Its protein product is CASSNRERTEAFF.

The chain is built from TRBV2 and TRBJ1-2; 7 positions agree with TRBD1. Germline V gene data show CDR1 as SNHLY and CDR2 as FYNNEI. The J segment lost 10 bases and the V segment lost 5 bases, leaving 10 bases of the junction unmatched. The CDR3 extends over 13 amino acids. CDR3 DNA: TGTGCCAGCAGTTCCGACAGGGAAGCCTTCTACACCTTC. This sequence encodes CASSSDREAFYTF.

The CDR3 here is CASSLMVLDTDTQYF. CDR3 nucleotide sequence: TGTGCCAGCAGCTTAATGGTCTTAGACACAGATACGCAGTATTTT. This chain uses TRBV7-2 with TRBJ2-3; no firm D call. The CDR3 contains 15 residues. Trimming shortened V by 2 bases and J by 2 bases, and 11 bases separated the two germline ends. CDR1 is SGHTA, CDR2 FQGNSA, per germline.

The chain uses TRBV6-1 and TRBJ2-7; 12 nucleotides match TRBD2. In germline, CDR1 is MNHNS, CDR2 SASEGT. The CDR3 covers 14 residues. The V and J ends lost 4 bases and 4 bases, in that order; junction bases with no gene match: 2. The CDR3 loop is CASSGLAGVYEQYF. In DNA, the CDR3 is TGTGCCAGCAGTGGACTAGCGGGAGTTTACGAGCAGTACTTC.

The rearrangement links TRBV6-6 to TRBJ1-2; TRBD1 agrees at 8 bases. CDR1 is MNHNY, CDR2 SVGAGI, per germline (reference sequence). CDR3 length: 14 amino acids. J was trimmed by 6 bases and V by 0 bases; bases with no gene match: 3. The CDR3 protein is CASSYSQGDDGYTF. In DNA form, the CDR3 reads TGTGCCAGCAGTTACTCACAGGGGGATGATGGCTACACCTTC.

The chain recombines TRBV7-2 with TRBJ2-1; D call uncertain. The CDR3 spans 15 residues. From germline, CDR1 is SGHTA and CDR2 FQGNSA. V lost 5 bases to trimming and J lost 2 bases, with 13 bases between them. CDR3 protein: CASSADRPPYNEQFF. CDR3 DNA sequence: TGTGCCAGCAGCGCGGATAGGCCCCCCTACAATGAGCAGTTCTTC.

CDR3 in amino acids: CASSPSTSGTDTQYF. CDR3 bases: TGCGCCAGCAGCCCGTCGACTAGCGGCACAGATACGCAGTATTTT. V is TRBV5-1 and J is TRBJ2-3; 8 nucleotides align to TRBD2. The CDR3 is 15 amino acids. J gave up 1 base and V 4 bases, and 5 bases lay outside the gene matches. Germline V gives CDR1 SGHRS, CDR2 YFSETQ.

DNA of the CDR3: TGTGCCAGCAGCCCGCCGAGGCAGGGGAGTGCAGATACGCAGTATTTT. Amino acid sequence: CASSPPRQGSADTQYF. The chain joins TRBV7-3 to TRBJ2-3, with D tentatively TRBD1 (6 bases). Per germline, CDR1 SGHTA and CDR2 FQGTGA. The CDR3 covers 16 residues. Trimming stripped 5 bases from V and 4 bases from J, with 19 bases between.

J is TRBJ2-4 and V is TRBV6-5; D not certain. The length of the CDR3 is 12 residues. Per germline, CDR1 MNHEY and CDR2 SVGAGI. Trimming removed 4 bases at V and 7 bases at J, with 8 bases between. The CDR3 here is CASSSPGNIQYF. The CDR3 DNA follows: TGTGCCAGCAGTTCTCCCGGGAACATTCAGTACTTC.